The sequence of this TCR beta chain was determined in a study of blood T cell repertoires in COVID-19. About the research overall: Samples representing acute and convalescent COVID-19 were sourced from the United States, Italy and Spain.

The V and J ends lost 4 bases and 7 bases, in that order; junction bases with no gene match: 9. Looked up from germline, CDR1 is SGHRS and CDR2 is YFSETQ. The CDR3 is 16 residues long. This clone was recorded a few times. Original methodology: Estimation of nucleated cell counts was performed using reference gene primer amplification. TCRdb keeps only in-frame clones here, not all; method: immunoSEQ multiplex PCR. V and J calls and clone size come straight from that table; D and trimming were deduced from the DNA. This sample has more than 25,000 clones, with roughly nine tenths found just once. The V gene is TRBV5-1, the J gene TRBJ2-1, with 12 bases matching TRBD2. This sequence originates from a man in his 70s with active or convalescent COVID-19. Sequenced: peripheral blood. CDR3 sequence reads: CASSPTSGSSRNEQFF. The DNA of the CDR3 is TGCGCCAGCAGCCCGACTAGCGGGAGTAGTAGGAATGAGCAGTTCTTC.